This T cell receptor beta chain was observed in a study of T cells in Graves' hyperthyroidism and ophthalmopathy. There were TCR beta CDR3 regions amplified from RNA transcripts. During a first-round RT-PCR of the TCR CDR3, the HTBI primer set was used. TCRdb re-called the multiplex PCR reads through MiXCR, storing one row per CDR3 protein. The sample includes a few hundred thousand distinct CDR3 sequences, just over 45% of them seen just once. Points on this clonotype: Its antigen is undetermined.

Study observations and caveats: Ophthalmopathy was distinguished from stable hyperthyroidism by 13 V-J signatures. Most clonotypes expanded in the thyroid (above 0.001) were also present in blood.

Based on clinical symptoms, serum thyroxine and TRAb, thyroid ultrasound and orbital computed tomography, diagnoses were reached. With 3 bases removed from V and 1 base from J, the gap between germline ends came to 6 bases. The CDR3 is 14 amino acids. Germline V gene data show CDR1 as SGHVS and CDR2 as FQNEAQ. The sequence derives from a young woman with Graves' hyperthyroidism. The chain links TRBV7-8 to TRBJ2-2; D call uncertain. The sample comprised peripheral blood or thyroid tissue (not recorded which). In DNA form, the CDR3 reads TGTGCCAGCAGCTTCGATCTGAACACCGGGGAGCTGTTTTTT. This gives the protein CASSFDLNTGELFF. The full variable domain, in which reference TRBV7-8 and TRBJ2-2 provide the parts outside the CDR3, is GAGVSQSPRYKVAKRGQDVALRCDPISGHVSLFWYQQALGQGPEFLTYFQNEAQLDKSGLPSDRFFAERPEGSVSTLKIQRTQQEDSAVYLCASSFDLNTGELFFGEGSRLTVL.